These 2 T cell receptor beta chains originate from one sample sequenced in a study of PD-1 blockade in classical Hodgkin lymphoma. Time point given: newly diagnosed, previously untreated cHL patient sample. The study purified CD4+ T cells from thawed PBMCs using magnetic negative selection. Repertoires were generated with immunoSEQ multiplex PCR, while TCRdb's copy carries only in-frame clones and drops some. This table has around 30,000 clones, around 90% appearing once. Sequencing was performed on CD4+ T cells from blood. The receptor set was obtained from a human donor with classical Hodgkin lymphoma.

The CDR3 DNA reads TGCGCCAGTAGGCAGGGAGATGTCTCCGGAAACACCATATATTTT. Amino acid sequence: CASRQGDVSGNTIYF. The V gene is TRBV5-1, the J gene TRBJ1-3, with D possibly TRBD1 on 5 matching bases. V was trimmed by 8 bases and J by 4 bases, leaving 19 bases between them. Per the germline V gene, CDR1 is SGHRS and CDR2 is YFSETQ. The CDR3 is 15 amino acids.

The CDR3 region is CASAGTAFGEQYF. The CDR3 DNA reads TGCGCCAGCGCCGGGACAGCGTTTGGCGAGCAGTACTTC. The V gene is TRBV10-1, the J gene TRBJ2-7; 7 bases map to TRBD1. The CDR3 has 13 amino acids. Germline V gives CDR1 WNHNN, CDR2 SYGVQD (reference sequence). V trimming: 8 bases; J trimming: 6 bases; junction bases outside the gene matches: 10.